This is a list of T cell receptor beta chains from one sample in a study of cytomegalovirus exposure and HLA in healthy donors. Only in-frame clones appear in the TCRdb table, and some are missing; sequencing was by immunoSEQ multiplex PCR. This table holds 150,000 or so clones, around two thirds found once. The specimen was PBMCs. Source of these receptors: a man aged 30 to 45 in good health and CMV-seropositive. CDR3s include the opening cysteine and the closing phenylalanine or tryptophan. Each record gives: V gene, D gene, clone size, J gene, CDR3 DNA, CDR3 protein. A D gene is named only where the DNA matches it firmly. Clone size is given for some rows only: seen once, a few or many times, or a class if the clone is expanded.

>TRBV28|TRBD1|-|TRBJ1-2
TGTGCCAGCAGGAAGGGGGCTTCGGGCTATGGCTACACCTTC
CASRKGASGYGYTF
>TRBV2|TRBD1|-|TRBJ1-2
TGTGCCAGCAGCGGGACAGGGGACCTCTATGGCTACACCTTC
CASSGTGDLYGYTF
>TRBV19|-|-|TRBJ2-7
TGTGCCAGTAGTACCCAGGGGGGCGAGCAGTACTTC
CASSTQGGEQYF
>TRBV6-6|-|-|TRBJ2-3
TGTGCCAGCACCCGGGGGTTCACAGATACGCAGTATTTT
CASTRGFTDTQYF
>TRBV19|TRBD1|-|TRBJ1-5
TGTGCCAGTAGTAAACAGGGGGGAGCGGATCAGCCCCAGCATTTT
CASSKQGGADQPQHF
>TRBV7-2|TRBD1|-|TRBJ1-3
TGTGCCAGCAGCTTGGACAGGGGGAATGGAAACACCATATATTTT
CASSLDRGNGNTIYF
>TRBV27|-|-|TRBJ2-5
TGTGCCAGCAGTCGGGGACACGCTGGAGAGACCCAGTACTTC
CASSRGHAGETQYF
>TRBV19|TRBD1|-|TRBJ2-7
TGTGCCAGTAGAGACCAGGGGGCGTTTGAGCAGTACTTC
CASRDQGAFEQYF
>TRBV7-9|-|few|TRBJ1-1
TGTGCCAGCAAACTGTTGGACACTGAAGCTTTCTTT
CASKLLDTEAFF
>TRBV6-5|-|few|TRBJ2-7
TGTGCCAGCAGTCAGAGACAGGACCGCGCGGAGCAGTACTTC
CASSQRQDRAEQYF
>TRBV7-8|-|-|TRBJ1-5
TGTGCCAGCAGCTTACGACAGGCCAATCAGCCCCAGCATTTT
CASSLRQANQPQHF
>TRBV29-1|TRBD1|once|TRBJ2-1
TGCAGCACGGGACAGGGAAGTGAGCAGTTCTTC
CSTGQGSEQFF
>TRBV10-3|TRBD2|-|TRBJ2-1
TGTGCCATCAGCGGACTAGCGGGAGATAATGAGCAGTTCTTC
CAISGLAGDNEQFF
>TRBV9|TRBD1|-|TRBJ1-2
TGTGCCAGCACCTTGGGACAGGGAAAGAACTATGGCTACACTTTC
CASTLGQGKNYGYTF
>TRBV5-4|-|-|TRBJ1-2
TGTGCCAGCAGAACCACTGGACAGCTTGGTTCTAACTATGGCTACACCTTC
CASRTTGQLGSNYGYTF
>TRBV27|TRBD1|-|TRBJ1-1
TGTGCCAGCAGTGATGGGGGACAGATAAACACTGAAGCTTTCTTT
CASSDGGQINTEAFF
>TRBV12-5|TRBD2|-|TRBJ2-1
TGTGCTAGTGACAACGGAGCGGGAGTATACAATGAGCAGTTCTTC
CASDNGAGVYNEQFF
>TRBV5-1|TRBD1|-|TRBJ2-7
TGCGCCAGCAGTTTGTCTGGACAGGGGGCCTCCTACGAGCAGTACTTC
CASSLSGQGASYEQYF
>TRBV6-1|TRBD1|-|TRBJ1-1
TGTGCCAGCAGCCCGGGACAGGGGTTCACTGAAGCTTTCTTT
CASSPGQGFTEAFF
>TRBV19|-|-|TRBJ1-1
TGTGCCAGTAGTACAGGGATGAACACTGAAGCTTTCTTT
CASSTGMNTEAFF
>TRBV28|TRBD1|once|TRBJ1-2
TGTGCCAGCAGTATCGGAGGACAGGGTAGCGGCTACACCTTC
CASSIGGQGSGYTF
>TRBV27|TRBD2|-|TRBJ2-3
TGTGCCCGCAGTCCCGGTCCCGGGACTAGCTCAGATACGCAGTATTTT
CARSPGPGTSSDTQYF
>TRBV4-2|TRBD1|-|TRBJ1-5
TGTGCCAGCAGCCAAGGGGGGACAGAGAATCAGCCCCAGCATTTT
CASSQGGTENQPQHF
>TRBV5-1|TRBD2|few|TRBJ2-5
TGCGCCAGCAGCTTGGCACTAGCGGAAGAGACCCAGTACTTC
CASSLALAEETQYF